This T cell receptor beta chain was identified in a study of blood T cell repertoires in COVID-19. The germline CDR1 and CDR2 sequences are SGHRS and YFSETQ. V gave up 2 bases and J gave up 9 bases; unmatched junction bases: 9. The CDR3 extends over 16 amino acids. This table comes from immunoSEQ multiplex PCR, and its TCRdb copy is limited to in-frame clones, with some not included. The profile shows around 280,000 clones, approximately 80% of them singletons. This clone occurred once. This chain joins TRBV5-1 and TRBJ2-1; TRBD2 aligns across 12 bases. This clonotype was obtained from a woman aged 45-65 years with active or convalescent COVID-19. Sequencing used peripheral blood. The CDR3 here is CASSFRLAGVGSEQFF. In DNA form, the CDR3 reads TGCGCCAGCAGCTTTCGACTAGCGGGAGTCGGGAGTGAGCAGTTCTTC.